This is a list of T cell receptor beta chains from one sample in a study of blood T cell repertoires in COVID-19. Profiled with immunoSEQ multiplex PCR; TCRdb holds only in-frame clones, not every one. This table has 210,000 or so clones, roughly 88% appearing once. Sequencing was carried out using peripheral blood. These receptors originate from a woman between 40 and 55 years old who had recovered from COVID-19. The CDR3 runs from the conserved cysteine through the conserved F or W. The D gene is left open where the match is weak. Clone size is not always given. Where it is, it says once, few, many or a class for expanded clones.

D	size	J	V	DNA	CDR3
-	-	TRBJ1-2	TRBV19	TGTGCCAGTAGTATGATGGGGCAGGATGGCTACACCTTC	CASSMMGQDGYTF
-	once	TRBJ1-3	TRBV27	TGTGCCAGCAGTTTATCGCCTAGCTCTGGAAACACCATATATTTT	CASSLSPSSGNTIYF
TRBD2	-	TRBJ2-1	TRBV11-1	TGTGCCAGCAAATCGGGACTAGCGGACTACAATGAGCAGTTCTTC	CASKSGLADYNEQFF
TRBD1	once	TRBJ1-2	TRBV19	TGTGCCAGTAGTATGCAACAGGGGGCCTATGGCTACACCTTC	CASSMQQGAYGYTF
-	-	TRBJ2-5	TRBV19	TGTGCCAGTAGGAGCAGGGGTACGGGCCAAGAGACCCAGTACTTC	CASRSRGTGQETQYF
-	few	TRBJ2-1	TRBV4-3	TGCGCCAGCAGCCAATCCAAGAGCTCCTACAATGAGCAGTTCTTC	CASSQSKSSYNEQFF
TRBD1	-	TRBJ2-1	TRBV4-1	TGCGCCAGCAGCCAGGGGGACAGTACCTACAATGAGCAGTTCTTC	CASSQGDSTYNEQFF
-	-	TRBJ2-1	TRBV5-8	TGTGCCAGCAGAGGAGCGGTCTTCAATGAGCAGTTCTTC	CASRGAVFNEQFF
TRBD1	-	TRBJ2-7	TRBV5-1	TGCGCCAGCAGCCACCGGGACAGAGCCTACGAGCAGTACTTC	CASSHRDRAYEQYF
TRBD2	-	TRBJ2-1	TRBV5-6	TGTGCCTGTCGGGGGGGTTATAGCTCCTACAATGAGCAGTTCTTC	CACRGGYSSYNEQFF
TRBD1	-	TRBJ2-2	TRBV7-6	TGTGCCAGCAGCGACAGGGGGCACGGGGAGCTGTTTTTT	CASSDRGHGELFF
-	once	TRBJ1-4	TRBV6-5	TGTGCCAGCAAAACGGCACAGAGCAATGAAAAACTGTTTTTT	CASKTAQSNEKLFF
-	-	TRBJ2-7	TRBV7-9	TGTGCCAGCAGCTCACCGGTCGACGAGCAGTACTTC	CASSSPVDEQYF
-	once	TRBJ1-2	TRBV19	TGTGCCAGTAGTCCAGGGGCAAGTTATGGCTACACCTTC	CASSPGASYGYTF
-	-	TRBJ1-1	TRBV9	TGTGCCAGCAGCGAGGGACTCGTTTCTGAAGCTTTCTTT	CASSEGLVSEAFF
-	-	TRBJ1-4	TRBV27	TGTGCCAGCAGTCTGAGGACAACTAATGAAAAACTGTTTTTT	CASSLRTTNEKLFF
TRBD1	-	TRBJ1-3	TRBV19	TGTGCCAGTAGATTACAGGGGAACTCTGGAAACACCATATATTTT	CASRLQGNSGNTIYF
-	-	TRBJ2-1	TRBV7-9	TGTGCCAGCCGCGGGATGTTAATGTCCTACAATGAGCAGTTCTTC	CASRGMLMSYNEQFF